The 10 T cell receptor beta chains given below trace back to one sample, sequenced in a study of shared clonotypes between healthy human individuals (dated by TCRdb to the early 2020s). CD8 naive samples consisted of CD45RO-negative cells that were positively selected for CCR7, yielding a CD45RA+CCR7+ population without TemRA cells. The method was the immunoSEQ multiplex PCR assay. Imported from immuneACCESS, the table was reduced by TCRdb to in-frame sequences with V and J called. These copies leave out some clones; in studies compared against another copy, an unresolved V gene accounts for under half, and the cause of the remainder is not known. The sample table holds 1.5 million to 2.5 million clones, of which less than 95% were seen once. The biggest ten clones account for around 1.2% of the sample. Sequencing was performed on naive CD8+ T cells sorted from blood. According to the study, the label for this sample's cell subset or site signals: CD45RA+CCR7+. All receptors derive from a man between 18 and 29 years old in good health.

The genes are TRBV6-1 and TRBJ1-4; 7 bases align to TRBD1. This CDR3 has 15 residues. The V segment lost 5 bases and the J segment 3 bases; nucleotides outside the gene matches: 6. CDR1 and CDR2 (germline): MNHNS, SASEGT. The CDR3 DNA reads TGTGCCAGCAGTCCGTACAGGGGTGCTAATGAAAAACTGTTTTTT. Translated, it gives CASSPYRGANEKLFF.

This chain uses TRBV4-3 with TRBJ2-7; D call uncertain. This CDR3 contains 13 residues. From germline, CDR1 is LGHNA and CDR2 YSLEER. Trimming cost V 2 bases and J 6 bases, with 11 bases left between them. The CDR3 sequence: CASSQSRAGEQYF. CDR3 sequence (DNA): TGCGCCAGCAGCCAATCCCGAGCTGGCGAGCAGTACTTC.

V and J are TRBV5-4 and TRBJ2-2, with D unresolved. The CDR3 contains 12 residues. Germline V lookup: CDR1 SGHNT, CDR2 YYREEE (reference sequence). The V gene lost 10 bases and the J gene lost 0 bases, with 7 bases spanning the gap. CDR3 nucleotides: TGTGCCGAGGCGGCGAACACCGGGGAGCTGTTTTTT. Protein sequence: CAEAANTGELFF.

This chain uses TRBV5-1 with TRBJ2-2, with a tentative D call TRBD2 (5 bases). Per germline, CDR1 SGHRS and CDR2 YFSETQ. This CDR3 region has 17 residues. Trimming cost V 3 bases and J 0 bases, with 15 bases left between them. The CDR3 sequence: CASSSPLGLPNTGELFF. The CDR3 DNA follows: TGCGCCAGCAGCTCCCCTCTTGGACTCCCGAACACCGGGGAGCTGTTTTTT. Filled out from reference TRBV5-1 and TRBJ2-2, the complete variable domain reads KAGVTQTPRYLIKTRGQQVTLSCSPISGHRSVSWYQQTPGQGLQFLFEYFSETQRNKGNFPGRFSGRQFSNSRSEMNVSTLELGDSALYLCASSSPLGLPNTGELFFGEGSRLTVL.

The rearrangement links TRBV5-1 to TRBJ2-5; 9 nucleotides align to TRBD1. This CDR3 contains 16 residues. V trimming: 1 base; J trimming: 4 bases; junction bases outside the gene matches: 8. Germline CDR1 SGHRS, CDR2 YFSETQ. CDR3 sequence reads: CASSLTGTGYGETQYF. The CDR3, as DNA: TGCGCCAGCAGCTTGACCGGGACAGGGTATGGAGAGACCCAGTACTTC.

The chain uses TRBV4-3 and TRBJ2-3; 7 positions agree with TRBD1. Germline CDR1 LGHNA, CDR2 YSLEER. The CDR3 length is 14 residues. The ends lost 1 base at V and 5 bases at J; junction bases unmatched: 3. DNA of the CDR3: TGCGCCAGCAGCCAAGTAGGGGGCCGAGATACGCAGTATTTT. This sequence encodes CASSQVGGRDTQYF.

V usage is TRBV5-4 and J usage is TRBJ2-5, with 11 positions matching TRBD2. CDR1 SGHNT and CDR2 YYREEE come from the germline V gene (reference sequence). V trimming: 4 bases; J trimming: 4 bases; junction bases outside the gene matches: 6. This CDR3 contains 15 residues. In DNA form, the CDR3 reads TGTGCCAGCAGCACCGGGACTAGCGGATCAGAGACCCAGTACTTC. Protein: CASSTGTSGSETQYF.

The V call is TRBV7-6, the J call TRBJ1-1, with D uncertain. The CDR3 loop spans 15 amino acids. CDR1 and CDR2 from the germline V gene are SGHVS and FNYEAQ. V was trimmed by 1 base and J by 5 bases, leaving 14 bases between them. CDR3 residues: CASSLEAREGTEAFF. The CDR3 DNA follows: TGTGCCAGCAGCTTAGAGGCCCGGGAGGGAACTGAAGCTTTCTTT.

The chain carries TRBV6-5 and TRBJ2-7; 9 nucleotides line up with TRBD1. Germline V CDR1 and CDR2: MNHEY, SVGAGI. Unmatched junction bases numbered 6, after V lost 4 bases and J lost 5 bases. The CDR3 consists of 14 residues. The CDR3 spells CASSSGTGWDEQYF. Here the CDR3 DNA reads TGTGCCAGCAGTTCCGGGACAGGGTGGGACGAGCAGTACTTC.

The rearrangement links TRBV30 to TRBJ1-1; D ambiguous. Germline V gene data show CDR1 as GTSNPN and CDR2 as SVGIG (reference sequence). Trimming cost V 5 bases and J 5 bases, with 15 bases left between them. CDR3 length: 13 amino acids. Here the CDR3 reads CAWGTIIGTEAFF. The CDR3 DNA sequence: TGTGCCTGGGGTACGATTATTGGTACTGAAGCTTTCTTT.